These T cell receptor beta chains were read from a single sample in a study of OX40 agonist ivuxolimab in advanced cancers. Sequenced by immunoSEQ multiplex PCR; TCRdb stores in-frame clones only, minus some. Of approximately 56,000 clones listed, around nine tenths are singletons. Sequencing was performed on CD4+ or CD8+ T cells sorted from blood, taken in a trial of the OX40 agonist ivuxolimab. These receptors all stem from an adult with an advanced solid tumor such as melanoma, head and neck, liver or kidney cancer. The CDR3 runs from the conserved cysteine through the conserved F or W. Fields, in order: J gene, V gene, CDR3 protein.

TRBJ1-1 TRBV13 CASSSKSGGNTEAFF
TRBJ1-1 TRBV20-1 CSARDGTEAFF
TRBJ2-7 TRBV13 CASSLVTSYEQYF
TRBJ2-1 TRBV13 CASSSRLAGDSSYNEQFF
TRBJ2-7 TRBV7-2 CASSLLTGTAYEQYF
TRBJ1-1 TRBV6-5 CASSSKTGNTEAFF
TRBJ1-6 TRBV7-9 CASSLEGEVLYNSPLHF
TRBJ1-2 TRBV27 CASSLTGWDGYTF
TRBJ1-5 TRBV4-1 CASSRTTGVSNQPQHF
TRBJ2-7 TRBV11-2 CASSFPTGYEQYF
TRBJ1-1 TRBV7-9 CASSLGGQGNTEAFF
TRBJ1-1 TRBV19 CASSIGRAMNTEAFF
TRBJ2-7 TRBV27 CASSLRDSLYEQYF
TRBJ2-1 TRBV19 CASSIVWGLAGGKVYNEQFF
TRBJ2-3 TRBV7-9 CASSQPGQGSLDTQYF
TRBJ1-1 TRBV20-1 CSAPLGTEAFF
TRBJ1-1 TRBV6-6 CASSYRQGMNTEAFF
TRBJ2-2 TRBV19 CASSISLAGAGELFF
TRBJ2-7 TRBV6-5 CASSYSTGAYEQYF
TRBJ1-2 TRBV9 CASSVRRYTF
TRBJ1-4 TRBV7-9 CASSITGTANEKLFF
TRBJ1-1 TRBV4-1 CASTNELQGAPEAFF
TRBJ1-1 TRBV29-1 CSVTALNTEAFF
TRBJ2-7 TRBV11-2 CASSLGDSYEQYF
TRBJ2-7 TRBV2 CASTIGTYEQYF
TRBJ2-3 TRBV6-1 CASSLTSGGADTQYF
TRBJ2-2 TRBV4-2 CASSQEERSTGELFF
TRBJ1-1 TRBV4-1 CASSQDFGPSAEAFF
TRBJ1-2 TRBV19 CASSITVNYGYTF
TRBJ2-7 TRBV5-1 CASSLEGTSYEQYF
TRBJ1-2 TRBV6-5 CASSTGGGAYGYTF
TRBJ1-2 TRBV6-1 CASSERVNYGYTF
TRBJ1-2 TRBV7-9 CASSGDDRGILYGYTF
TRBJ2-1 TRBV4-1 CASSQDPVGAGGHSEQFF
TRBJ1-1 TRBV6-6 CASRTTGLDTEAFF
TRBJ2-7 TRBV7-2 CASSSPVGAGPYEQYF
TRBJ2-1 TRBV11-2 CASSWDMNEQFF
TRBJ1-1 TRBV28 CASSLGQVNTEAFF
TRBJ1-2 TRBV7-9 CASSFSVDYGYTF
TRBJ2-7 TRBV14 CASSQATAYEQYF
TRBJ1-1 TRBV29-1 CSVVPRGHTEAFF
TRBJ1-2 TRBV30 CAWSVEPGNGYTF
TRBJ2-2 TRBV7-8 CASSPYSGVETGELFF
TRBJ2-5 TRBV15 CATSDGGPQETQYF
TRBJ2-7 TRBV2 CATRVRDYEQYF
TRBJ1-5 TRBV4-1 CASSQELRGARGGDQPQHF